These T cell receptor beta chains were read from a single sample in a study of cytomegalovirus exposure and HLA in healthy donors. Profiling relied on immunoSEQ multiplex PCR, and the TCRdb table lists in-frame clones only, not all of them. Seen here are around 90,000 clones, 64% observed once, and the top ten hold around 2%. Material: PBMCs. All receptors come from a human donor in good health. Both conserved end residues are part of each CDR3. The D gene is left open where the match is weak. For some rows the clone size is stated as once, few or many, or as a class when expanded; others skip it.

CDR3	DNA	size	J	length	V	D
CASTGGQFSTEAFF	TGCGCCAGTACGGGTGGACAGTTTTCAACTGAAGCTTTCTTT	.	TRBJ1-1	14	TRBV4-3	.
CASRGGYTDTQYF	TGTGCCAGCAGGGGGGGGTACACAGATACGCAGTATTTT	.	TRBJ2-3	13	TRBV5-4	TRBD2
CASSPRGGGADEAFF	TGTGCCAGCAGCCCTCGCGGCGGGGGGGCAGATGAAGCTTTCTTT	.	TRBJ1-1	15	TRBV7-9	.
CASSLGVTRRGAEQFF	TGCGCCAGCAGCTTGGGTGTGACAAGGAGGGGTGCTGAGCAGTTCTTC	.	TRBJ2-1	16	TRBV5-1	.
CASSLGGRGAGGNQPQHF	TGTGCCAGCAGCTTGGGGGGGAGAGGGGCAGGGGGCAATCAGCCCCAGCATTTT	few	TRBJ1-5	18	TRBV5-6	.
CASSMLGGGTEAFF	TGTGCCAGTAGTATGTTGGGAGGAGGAACTGAAGCTTTCTTT	.	TRBJ1-1	14	TRBV19	.
CASSSRGGAPTF	TGTGCCAGCAGTTCCCGTGGAGGGGCTCCAACCTTC	.	TRBJ1-2	12	TRBV27	.
CASSPLPSSGSPYEQYF	TGTGCCAGCAGCCCCCTTCCGTCGTCCGGGTCACCCTACGAGCAGTACTTC	few	TRBJ2-7	17	TRBV7-2	.
CASSLRRGLNTEAFF	TGCGCCAGCAGCTTAAGGAGGGGCTTGAACACTGAAGCTTTCTTT	.	TRBJ1-1	15	TRBV5-1	.
CASSRRQVTYEQYF	TGTGCCAGCAGCCGACGACAGGTCACCTACGAGCAGTACTTC	once	TRBJ2-7	14	TRBV11-3	.
CASSLGGTGRDYGYTF	TGCGCCAGCAGCTTGGGGGGGACAGGAAGAGACTATGGCTACACCTTC	.	TRBJ1-2	16	TRBV5-1	TRBD1
CAWSVLGRFVAEAFF	TGTGCCTGGAGTGTACTCGGCAGGTTCGTGGCTGAAGCTTTCTTT	.	TRBJ1-1	15	TRBV30	.
CASSWTPGLAVETQYF	TGTGCCAGCAGCTGGACCCCGGGACTAGCGGTAGAGACCCAGTACTTC	.	TRBJ2-5	16	TRBV5-6	TRBD2
CASSIDRARGTDTQYF	TGCGCCAGCAGCATCGACAGGGCCAGGGGCACAGATACGCAGTATTTT	.	TRBJ2-3	16	TRBV5-1	TRBD1